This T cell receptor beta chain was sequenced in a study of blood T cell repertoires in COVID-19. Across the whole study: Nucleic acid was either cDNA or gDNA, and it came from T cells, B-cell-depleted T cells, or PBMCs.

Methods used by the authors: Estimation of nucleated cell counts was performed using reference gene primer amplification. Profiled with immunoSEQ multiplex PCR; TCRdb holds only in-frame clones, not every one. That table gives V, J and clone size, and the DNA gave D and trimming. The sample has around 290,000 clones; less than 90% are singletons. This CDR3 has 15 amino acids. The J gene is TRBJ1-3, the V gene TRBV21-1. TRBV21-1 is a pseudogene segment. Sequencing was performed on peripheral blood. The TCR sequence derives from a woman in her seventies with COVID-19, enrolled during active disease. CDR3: CASSGRGTSGNTIYF. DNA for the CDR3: TGTGCCAGCAGCGGGCGGGGCACTTCTGGAAACACCATATATTTT.